The clone carrying this T cell receptor beta chain has just a few counts. J gave up 3 bases and V 3 bases, and 2 bases lay outside the gene matches. Germline values: CDR1 ENHRY, CDR2 SYGVKD. There are 13 residues in the CDR3. The data originate from a study of T cells in Graves' hyperthyroidism and ophthalmopathy. TCR beta CDR3 region amplification was performed from RNA transcripts. A set of HTBI primers served as the primers for a first-round RT-PCR of the TCR CDR3. MiXCR, run by TCRdb on the multiplex PCR reads, gives a single entry per CDR3 protein. The data hold under 400,000 distinct CDR3 sequences, with approximately 25% observed a single time.

V gene TRBV10-3 combines with J gene TRBJ2-7; 7 nucleotides match TRBD1. The sample comprised blood. The clonotype was recovered from a man aged 45-60 years with Graves' hyperthyroidism. CDR3 region: CAISDRDSYEQYF. Here the CDR3 DNA reads TGTGCCATCAGTGACCGGGACAGCTACGAGCAGTACTTC.